These 32 T cell receptor beta chains originate from one sample sequenced in a study of CD8+CD57+ T cells in acquired aplastic anemia. The sequenced patients had an expansion of CD8+CD57+ cells seen by flow cytometry. Genomic DNA provided the template from which TCR beta VDJ and CDR3 profiles were obtained. Using its own MiXCR run on the reads, TCRdb lists one record per CDR3 protein. The table has around 250,000 distinct CDR3 sequences, 65% to 90% seen once. Sequencing was performed on sorted CD4+, CD8+, or CD8+CD57+ T cells (not recorded which) from PBMCs. The receptor set was obtained from a human donor with aplastic anemia.

With respect to this clonotype: One junction end does not reproduce the germline sequence, and a read error may be involved. The V gene is TRBV7-8, the J gene TRBJ2-3; tentatively, D is TRBD1 (6 bases). CDR1 is SGHVS and CDR2 is FQNEAQ in the germline V gene. The CDR3 extends over 13 amino acids. CDR3: CASSLAPRGTHYF. The CDR3 region has the DNA TGTGCCAGCAGCTTAGCGCCCAGGGGCACGCACTATTTC.

The V and J genes are TRBV7-9 and TRBJ2-1; D possibly corresponds to TRBD2 (5 bases). The CDR3 is 15 residues long. Trimming stripped 1 base from V and 15 bases from J, with 22 bases between. Per germline, CDR1 SEHNR and CDR2 FQNEAQ (reference sequence). The CDR3 region is CASSLEPGELVVGFF. CDR3 DNA: TGTGCCAGCAGCTTAGAACCCGGGGAGCTGGTTGTTGGGTTCTTC.

This clonotype was counted once. The junction departs from germline at one end; a sequencing error may be responsible. The rearrangement uses TRBV7-9 and TRBJ2-5, with D possibly called TRBD1 or TRBD2 (5 bases each). The germline CDR1 and CDR2 sequences are SEHNR and FQNEAQ (reference sequence). There are 14 residues in the CDR3. CDR3 DNA sequence: TGTGCCACCAGCATTGACTCCAGCGAAGGGACCCAGGACTTC. Translation gives CATSIDSSEGTQDF.

The chain joins TRBV19 to TRBJ2-7, with a tentative D call TRBD2 (9 bases). The V and J ends lost 3 bases and 6 bases respectively, with 30 bases between them. Germline-derived CDR1 and CDR2 are LNHDA and SQIVND (reference sequence). The CDR3 consists of 19 residues. CDR3 amino acids: CASSIPTLAGQANLAEQYV. CDR3 DNA: TGTGCCAGTAGTATCCCTACTCTAGCGGGACAGGCGAACCTGGCCGAGCAGTACGTC.

As regards this clonotype: The germline gene is not matched at one end of the junction; a read error may be the cause. CDR3 amino acids: CASSLDLGGNTEDFF. CDR3 nucleotides: TGTGCCAGCAGCTTAGATCTAGGTGGGAACACTGAAGATTTCTTT. V and J are TRBV7-2 and TRBJ1-1; no definite D call. Germline V gene sequence: CDR1 SGHTA, CDR2 FQGNSA. This CDR3 comprises 15 residues. Full variable domain (rest looked up from reference TRBV7-2 and TRBJ1-1): GAGVSQSPSNKVTEKGKDVELRCDPISGHTALYWYRQSLGQGLEFLIYFQGNSAPDKSGLPSDRFSAERTGGSVSTLTIQRTQQEDSAVYLCASSLDLGGNTEDFFGQGTRLTVV.

A single count supports this clonotype. The chain carries TRBV7-2 and TRBJ1-6; possible D gene TRBD1, 5 bases. Germline V CDR1 and CDR2: SGHTA, FQGNSA. Between the trimmed V and J ends, which lost 5 bases and 5 bases, there was a span of 13 bases. CDR3 length: 15 residues. Written as DNA, the CDR3 is TGTGCCAGCAGCGTTGGGGGGGGGGATAATTCACCCCTCCACTTT. Its translation is CASSVGGGDNSPLHF.

This clonotype appeared a few times. The rearrangement links TRBV6-5 to TRBJ1-2; maybe TRBD1 (5 bases). Germline loops: CDR1 MNHEY, CDR2 SVGAGI. The CDR3 is 12 amino acids. Trimming pared 6 bases from V and 5 bases from J, leaving 10 bases between. The CDR3 DNA reads TGTGCCAGCAGAGGTGGGGCGTATGGCTACACCTTC. This translates into CASRGGAYGYTF.

The V and J genes are TRBV25-1 and TRBJ2-6; D tentatively reads TRBD1 or TRBD2 (5 bases each). The germline gives CDR1 MGHDK, CDR2 SYGVNS. The ends were cut back, 1 base at V and 0 bases at J, with 10 bases in the middle. The CDR3 has 17 amino acids. The CDR3 reads CASSEWGRNSGANVLTF. The DNA of the CDR3 is TGTGCCAGCAGTGAATGGGGACGGAACTCTGGGGCCAACGTCCTGACTTTC.

The rearrangement links TRBV7-3 to TRBJ2-5; D is possibly TRBD1 (5 bases). CDR1 and CDR2 from the germline V gene are SGHTA and FQGTGA. The CDR3 has 15 amino acids. V shed 7 bases and J shed 4 bases, with 19 bases lying between them. In DNA, the CDR3 is TGTGCCAGCACTAGTAGGGGCACCTGTGGAGAGACCCAGTACTTC. This sequence encodes CASTSRGTCGETQYF.

V usage is TRBV7-6 and J usage is TRBJ2-5; the match to TRBD1 covers 7 bases. This CDR3 region has 15 residues. Germline V gene data show CDR1 as SGHVS and CDR2 as FNYEAQ. V was pared by 1 base and J by 10 bases, with 12 bases of the junction left unmatched. For the CDR3, the DNA is TGTGCCAGCAGCTTAGGCCTCGGGACAGAAGAGTACCAGTACTTC. This sequence encodes CASSLGLGTEEYQYF. The full variable domain, rest sourced from reference TRBV7-6 and TRBJ2-5, is GAGVSQSPRYKVTKRGQDVALRCDPISGHVSLYWYRQALGQGPEFLTYFNYEAQQDKSGLPNDRFSAERPEGSISTLTIQRTEQRDSAMYRCASSLGLGTEEYQYFGPGTRLLVL.

Comments on this clonotype: Without the conserved terminal phenylalanine or tryptophan, this CDR3 likely stems from a read error. The limits of the CDR3 on the DNA are not certain, so only TCRdb's listed CDR3 is given. The rearrangement uses TRBV9 and TRBJ2-1; the table names TRBD2, a call not compared with the DNA. CDR1 SGDLS and CDR2 YYNGEE come from the germline V gene. The CDR3 region is 13 residues in length, termini included. CDR3 region: CASSVGSIPQHFV.

The CDR3 bases are TGTGCCAGCAGCGCCCGGGGCGTAGCCTATGCGCAGTACTTC. This sequence encodes CASSARGVAYAQYF. The chain has TRBV7-3 and TRBJ2-7; D tentatively reads TRBD1 or TRBD2 (5 bases each). The CDR3 runs to 14 residues. Germline values: CDR1 SGHTA, CDR2 FQGTGA. V was trimmed by 5 bases and J by 9 bases, leaving 20 bases between them.

The rearrangement links TRBV25-1 to TRBJ2-1; TRBD1 might be the D (6 bases). Per the germline V gene, CDR1 is MGHDK and CDR2 is SYGVNS. This CDR3 is built from 11 residues. The ends were cut back, 4 bases at V and 14 bases at J, with 12 bases in the middle. The CDR3 bases are TGTGCCAGCAGTGGAGACAGGTTTAAGTTCTTC. It codes for CASSGDRFKFF.

The CDR3 loop is CASGWAGTVQYLDV. CDR3 coding DNA: TGTGCCAGCGGATGGGCTGGGACAGTTCAGTACTTGGACGTC. The genes are TRBV13 and TRBJ2-7; the match to TRBD1 covers 7 bases. The CDR3 totals 14 residues. CDR1 and CDR2 (germline): PRHDT, FYEKMQ (reference sequence).

This chain connects TRBV7-8 to TRBJ2-5; TRBD2 might be the D (6 bases). Trimming pared 0 bases from V and 7 bases from J, leaving 27 bases between. CDR1 and CDR2 from the germline V gene are SGHVS and FQNEAQ. The CDR3 runs 19 residues. The CDR3 DNA sequence: TGTGCCAGCAGCTTAGCGGGAGGTCCCGATACGCAGGATCTGGGGACCCAGTACTTC. Amino acids: CASSLAGGPDTQDLGTQYF.

The sample holds one count of this clonotype. Since the CDR3 does not end with the conserved phenylalanine or tryptophan, this likely comes from a read error. It is unclear where the CDR3 begins or ends on the DNA, so no DNA is shown, and the CDR3 is as TCRdb lists it. The gene calls are TRBV7-8 and TRBJ2-3; the D segment call TRBD2 is taken from the table without a DNA check. Inclusive of both ends, the CDR3 amounts to 13 amino acids. Germline assignment: CDR1 SGHVS and CDR2 FQNEAQ. The CDR3 region is CASGLAGSPETYY.

DNA for the CDR3: TGTGCCACCAGCAGAGATCGCGGGACTAGCGGCACCGGGGAGCTGTTTTTT. Protein: CATSRDRGTSGTGELFF. The J gene is TRBJ2-2, the V gene TRBV15; 11 bases align to TRBD2. This CDR3 has 17 residues. V was clipped by 0 bases and J by 4 bases; unmatched bases: 4. The V gene's germline CDR1 is LNHNV and CDR2 YYDKDF (reference sequence).

A few counts support this clonotype. The chain carries TRBV2 and TRBJ2-7; D may be TRBD1 or TRBD2 (5 bases each). There are 15 residues in the CDR3. V dropped 8 bases and J dropped 4 bases, with 21 bases sitting between them. Germline loops: CDR1 SNHLY, CDR2 FYNNEI. The DNA for the CDR3 is TGTGCCAGCGGGGAGCTGGGGCCCCTTCTGTACGAGCAGTACTTC. Its protein is CASGELGPLLYEQYF.

V is TRBV7-6 and J is TRBJ2-6, with D possibly matching TRBD1 (6 bases). CDR1 and CDR2 from the germline V gene are SGHVS and FNYEAQ. The CDR3 has 16 residues. Deletions cut 0 bases from V and 16 bases from J, with 22 bases between. CDR3: CASSLAHGTKETELTF. CDR3 bases: TGTGCCAGCAGCTTAGCCCACGGGACAAAAGAGACCGAGCTGACTTTC.

The chain recombines TRBV5-6 with TRBJ1-1; D remains ambiguous. The V end was cut by 0 bases, the J end by 0 bases, with 12 bases between. The germline gives CDR1 SGHDT, CDR2 YYEEEE. CDR3 length equals 16 residues. The chain's CDR3 is CASSLGGVVLNTEAFF. CDR3 nucleotides: TGTGCCAGCAGCTTGGGTGGAGTCGTCTTGAACACTGAAGCTTTCTTT.

The chain links TRBV7-3 to TRBJ2-4; D might be TRBD1 or TRBD2, each matching 5 bases. CDR1 is SGHTA and CDR2 is FQGTGA in the germline V gene. This CDR3 is built from 16 residues. Trimming shortened V by 7 bases and J by 5 bases, and 21 bases separated the two germline ends. As DNA, the CDR3 is TGTGCCAGCACTCGAACTCCCGGGACCGGGGAAAACATTCAGTACTTC. It is translated as CASTRTPGTGENIQYF.

Remarks on this clonotype: Given the absence of the conserved phenylalanine or tryptophan at the CDR3 end, a read error is likely. The DNA is left out, because the CDR3 cannot be placed on it with certainty; the CDR3 is given as TCRdb lists it. The rearrangement links TRBV7-9 to TRBJ2-3; the D segment call TRBD2 is taken from the table without a DNA check. Termini included, the CDR3 measures 13 amino acids. Looked up from germline, CDR1 is SEHNR and CDR2 is FQNEAQ (reference sequence). The chain's CDR3 is CASSFQRSGPTMS.

The chain is built from TRBV7-2 and TRBJ2-5; 11 nucleotides align to TRBD2. This CDR3 contains 16 residues. J lost 5 bases, V lost 0 bases, and 5 bases had no gene match. Germline V gene lookup returns CDR1 SGHTA and CDR2 FQGNSA. The CDR3 is CASSLALASGGETQYF. CDR3 DNA: TGTGCCAGCAGCTTAGCGTTGGCTAGCGGGGGGGAGACCCAGTACTTC.

Only one count was recorded for this clonotype. The chain links TRBV20-1 to TRBJ1-6, with a possible D match to TRBD1 (5 bases). Germline V gene data show CDR1 as DFQATT and CDR2 as SNEGSKA (reference sequence). V lost 1 base, J lost 7 bases, and 11 bases lay in between. This CDR3 spans 14 amino acids. The CDR3 nucleotides are TGCAGTGCTAGAGTAAGGGGATTGAATTCACCCCTCCACTTT. Translating gives CSARVRGLNSPLHF.

About this clonotype: The CDR3 does not close with the conserved phenylalanine or tryptophan, likely indicating a read error. The limits of the CDR3 on the DNA are not certain, so only TCRdb's listed CDR3 is given. The J gene is TRBJ2-2, the V gene TRBV7-9; TRBD1 was called by the table and not checked on the DNA. Germline values: CDR1 SEHNR, CDR2 FQNEAQ (reference sequence). The CDR3 is made up of 13 amino acids, end residues included. This CDR3 is CAGQGTRATQYFG.

The chain recombines TRBV11-1 with TRBJ1-6; D not certain. The ends were cut back, 0 bases at V and 3 bases at J, with 6 bases in the middle. CDR1 is SGHAT and CDR2 is FQDESV in the germline V gene (reference sequence). This CDR3 comprises 15 residues. The CDR3 coding sequence is TGTGCCAGCAGCTTAGCGGGTAGCTATAATTCACCCCTCCACTTT. It specifies CASSLAGSYNSPLHF.

V is TRBV7-8 and J is TRBJ1-2; TRBD1 agrees at 7 bases. This CDR3 region has 14 residues. The V segment lost 1 base and the J segment 4 bases; nucleotides outside the gene matches: 3. Germline V gives CDR1 SGHVS, CDR2 FQNEAQ. CDR3 sequence reads: CASSLGSGGYGYTF. DNA of the CDR3: TGTGCCAGCAGCTTAGGATCAGGGGGCTATGGCTACACCTTC.

Remarks on this clonotype: The germline gene is not matched at one end of the junction; a read error may be the cause. The chain joins TRBV7-2 to TRBJ2-3; D ambiguous. This CDR3 is 14 amino acids long. Germline CDR1 is SGHTA and CDR2 is FQGNSA. The CDR3 loop reads CASSWSVVDTQHFF. In DNA, the CDR3 is TGTGCCAGCAGCTGGAGCGTGGTAGATACGCAGCATTTTTTT.

The CDR3 here is CASSVGVDFSYQHF. Written as DNA, the CDR3 is TGTGCCAGCAGCGTAGGGGTGGACTTTTCCTACCAGCATTTT. This chain links TRBV9 with TRBJ2-3; D gene uncertain. The J call may be incorrect, as the DNA end agrees better with TRBJ1-5. The V gene's germline CDR1 is SGDLS and CDR2 YYNGEE. The CDR3 is made up of 14 amino acids.

As to this clonotype: The missing conserved phenylalanine or tryptophan at the end of this CDR3 makes a read error likely. It is unclear where the CDR3 begins or ends on the DNA, so no DNA is shown, and the CDR3 is as TCRdb lists it. CDR3 loop: CASSQGLAGRYTT. The chain is built from TRBV7-2 and TRBJ1-2. Germline V CDR1 and CDR2: SGHTA, FQGNSA. The CDR3 is made up of 13 amino acids, end residues included.

Concerning this clonotype itself: It is likely a read error, because the conserved phenylalanine at the end of the CDR3 is missing. It is unclear where the CDR3 begins or ends on the DNA, so no DNA is shown, and the CDR3 is as TCRdb lists it. J is TRBJ2-1 and V is TRBV7-2; the table gives TRBD1 as D, unverified against the DNA. Looked up from germline, CDR1 is SGHTA and CDR2 is FQGNSA. Inclusive of both ends, the CDR3 amounts to 13 amino acids. CDR3 in amino acids: CASSTRGAAVQFC.

On this clonotype: A junction boundary mismatches the germline segment, possibly from a read error. The chain links TRBV2 to TRBJ2-3, with 8 bases matching TRBD2. There are 14 residues in the CDR3. Germline V lookup: CDR1 SNHLY, CDR2 FYNNEI. CDR3 residues: CASSGAGGANTQDF. The CDR3 DNA follows: TGTGCCAGCAGTGGGGCGGGGGGTGCGAACACGCAAGATTTC.